This T cell receptor beta chain was sequenced in a study of blood T cell repertoires in COVID-19. This clone came up once. V was pared by 4 bases and J by 3 bases, with 16 bases between. The CDR3 runs to 15 residues. Germline V gene lookup returns CDR1 SGDLS and CDR2 YYNGEE. Data came from immunoSEQ multiplex PCR; TCRdb stores just in-frame clones and leaves some out. The table shows 95,000 or so clones, with more than 70% occurring only once. The source of this sequence is a human donor in a cohort sampled during active COVID-19. The chain employs TRBV9 and TRBJ1-1; D is unresolved. Sequencing used peripheral blood. The DNA for the CDR3 is TGTGCCAGCAGCTCGTCCGGAGTGGTTGACACTGAAGCTTTCTTT. This encodes CASSSSGVVDTEAFF. The complete variable domain, with remaining parts taken from reference TRBV9 and TRBJ1-1, reads DSGVTQTPKHLITATGQRVTLRCSPRSGDLSVYWYQQSLDQGLQFLIQYYNGEERAKGNILERFSAQQFPDLHSELNLSSLELGDSALYFCASSSSGVVDTEAFFGQGTRLTVV.